Shown below are 15 T cell receptor beta chains from a single sample sequenced in a study of blood T cell repertoires in COVID-19 (dated by TCRdb to 2018 to 2021). Library preparation was by the immunoSEQ multiplex PCR assay. TCRdb limited this immuneACCESS table to in-frame rearrangements with V and J called. A share of clones is missing; checked studies link under half to unresolved V genes, and the rest is unexplained. The sample records about 56,000 clones, around 89% of which are singletons. 20% to 25% of the sample is in the top ten clones. Sequenced material: peripheral blood. All receptors come from a human donor in a cohort sampled during active COVID-19.

CDR3 bases: TGCGCCAGCAATCGACAGGAGGATGCAACTAATGAAAAACTGTTTTTT. The encoded protein is CASNRQEDATNEKLFF. The genes are TRBV4-1 and TRBJ1-4; D possibly corresponds to TRBD1 (6 bases). Trimming cost V 7 bases and J 0 bases, with 15 bases left between them. The germline gives CDR1 MGHRA, CDR2 YSYEKL. The CDR3 sequence is 16 residues long.

This chain joins TRBV7-9 and TRBJ2-1, with 15 bases lining up with TRBD2. The CDR3 is 18 residues long. J was trimmed by 6 bases and V by 5 bases; bases with no gene match: 11. Looked up from germline, CDR1 is SEHNR and CDR2 is FQNEAQ (reference sequence). CDR3: CASSTIRTSGGEGNEQFF. Here the CDR3 DNA reads TGTGCCAGCAGCACTATTCGGACTAGCGGGGGGGAAGGCAATGAGCAGTTCTTC.

The chain carries TRBV5-1 and TRBJ2-5; 11 bases line up with TRBD1. Germline V gene data show CDR1 as SGHRS and CDR2 as YFSETQ. The CDR3 contains 14 residues. V was pared by 2 bases and J by 4 bases, with 1 base of the junction left unmatched. In DNA form, the CDR3 reads TGCGCCAGCAGCTTTGGGACAGGGGGAGAGACCCAGTACTTC. Its protein is CASSFGTGGETQYF.

The V call is TRBV7-2, the J call TRBJ2-7, with D perhaps TRBD2 (5 bases). CDR3 size: 14 residues. The V end was cut by 1 base, the J end by 6 bases, with 13 bases between. The germline CDR1 and CDR2 sequences are SGHTA and FQGNSA. CDR3 in DNA: TGTGCCAGCAGCTTAGGGAGGCAGGAGAGCGAGCAGTACTTC. Translating gives CASSLGRQESEQYF.

The count of this clone is one. The chain combines TRBV5-1 with TRBJ2-5, with unresolved D. In germline, CDR1 is SGHRS, CDR2 YFSETQ. V was shortened by 4 bases and J by 1 base, with 14 bases between the two germline ends. The CDR3 consists of 15 residues. CDR3 in DNA: TGCGCCAGCAGCATCCCGACTGGCCCCCAAGAGACCCAGTACTTC. It is translated as CASSIPTGPQETQYF.

V gene TRBV9 combines with J gene TRBJ2-5, with D possibly TRBD1 on 5 matching bases. Deletions cut 0 bases from V and 5 bases from J, with 14 bases between. Germline CDR1 and CDR2: SGDLS and YYNGEE. The CDR3 contains 15 residues. The CDR3 DNA reads as TGTGCCAGCAGCGTAGTAGAAGGGGCTCTGGAGACCCAGTACTTC. This codes for CASSVVEGALETQYF.

The chain is built from TRBV7-2 and TRBJ2-7, with 10 bases fitting TRBD2. CDR1 SGHTA and CDR2 FQGNSA come from the germline V gene. The CDR3 is 16 amino acids. The V and J ends lost 0 bases and 3 bases, in that order; junction bases with no gene match: 5. As DNA, the CDR3 is TGTGCCAGCAGCTTAGCAGCGGGGGGGCCTTACTACGAGCAGTACTTC. Encoded protein: CASSLAAGGPYYEQYF. Full variable domain (rest looked up from reference TRBV7-2 and TRBJ2-7): GAGVSQSPSNKVTEKGKDVELRCDPISGHTALYWYRQSLGQGLEFLIYFQGNSAPDKSGLPSDRFSAERTGGSVSTLTIQRTQQEDSAVYLCASSLAAGGPYYEQYFGPGTRLTVT.

V and J are TRBV18 and TRBJ2-5; the D is unclear. The CDR3 has 13 residues. CDR1 and CDR2 from the germline V gene are KGHSH and LQKENI. Between the trimmed V and J ends, which lost 0 bases and 3 bases, there was a span of 5 bases. The CDR3 protein is CASSPPSEETQYF. The CDR3 coding sequence is TGTGCCAGCTCACCACCCAGCGAAGAGACCCAGTACTTC.

The CDR3 region is CASSLKSGGRTDTQYF. CDR3 coding DNA: TGTGCCAGCAGTCTTAAGAGCGGGGGGCGCACAGATACGCAGTATTTT. The rearrangement uses TRBV2 and TRBJ2-3; TRBD2 matches at 9 bases. There are 16 residues in the CDR3. V lost 5 bases and J lost 1; bases outside the gene matches: 7. Looked up from germline, CDR1 is SNHLY and CDR2 is FYNNEI.

The chain has TRBV27 and TRBJ1-6, with D unresolved. This CDR3 is 19 amino acids long. Trimming removed 0 bases from V and 1 base from J, with 16 bases in between. Germline V lookup: CDR1 MNHEY, CDR2 SMNVEV (reference sequence). CDR3 loop: CASSLSPSLVGSYNSPLHF. The CDR3 DNA reads as TGTGCCAGCAGTTTATCACCGAGTCTCGTCGGGTCCTATAATTCACCCCTCCACTTT.

This chain connects TRBV11-3 to TRBJ1-5; D remains ambiguous. Germline V gene sequence: CDR1 SGHNT, CDR2 YENEEA. The CDR3 extends over 16 amino acids. V gave up 6 bases and J gave up 2 bases, with 17 bases separating them. DNA of the CDR3: TGTGCCAGCAGTTTACATCCTTGGAGGCGCAATCAGCCCCAGCATTTT. Amino acids: CASSLHPWRRNQPQHF.

This chain uses TRBV7-3 with TRBJ2-5; 8 positions agree with TRBD2. Germline CDR1 is SGHTA and CDR2 is FQGTGA. This CDR3 is built from 15 residues. Trimming removed 6 bases from V and 1 base from J; junction bases left unmatched: 7. CDR3 amino acids: CASSRSGGFQETQYF. The CDR3 region has the DNA TGTGCCAGCAGTCGCAGCGGGGGCTTCCAAGAGACCCAGTACTTC.

The rearrangement joins TRBV14 to TRBJ2-3; D is perhaps TRBD2 (6 bases). Germline lookup yields CDR1 SGHDN and CDR2 FVKESK. The CDR3 length is 19 residues. V lost 0 bases and J lost 2, with 21 bases in between. The CDR3 nucleotides read TGTGCCAGCAGCCAAGAGGGGACGGGACTCCGAAGTAACACAGATACGCAGTATTTT. Its translation: CASSQEGTGLRSNTDTQYF.

This clone showed up just once. This sequence joins TRBV5-5 and TRBJ1-4; perhaps TRBD1 as D (6 bases). Germline CDR1 reads SGHKS; CDR2 reads YYEKEE (reference sequence). This CDR3 comprises 15 residues. Trimming left V 4 bases short and J 6 bases short, with 16 bases between. The CDR3 DNA follows: TGTGCCAGCAGCCATCGGGGGGGGCCAGATGAAAAACTGTTTTTT. Encoded protein: CASSHRGGPDEKLFF.

This rearrangement joins TRBV19 to TRBJ1-2, with a weak D call TRBD1 (6 bases). The CDR3 runs to 15 residues. The ends were cut back, 6 bases at V and 6 bases at J, with 20 bases in the middle. Germline V CDR1 and CDR2: LNHDA, SQIVND (reference sequence). The CDR3 protein is CASSTGVGRGDGYTF. The CDR3 DNA reads as TGTGCCAGTAGCACTGGGGTTGGCAGGGGCGATGGCTACACCTTC.